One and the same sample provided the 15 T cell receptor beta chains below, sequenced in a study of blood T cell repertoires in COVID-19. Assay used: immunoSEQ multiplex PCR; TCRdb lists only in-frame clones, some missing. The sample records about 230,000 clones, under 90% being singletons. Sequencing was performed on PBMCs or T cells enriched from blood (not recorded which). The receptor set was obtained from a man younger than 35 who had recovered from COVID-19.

This CDR3 is CASSIVTGQGGYTF. CDR3 bases: TGTGCCAGTAGTATTGTGACAGGGCAGGGTGGCTACACCTTC. This sequence joins TRBV19 and TRBJ1-2; TRBD1 aligns across 7 bases. V trimming: 3 bases; J trimming: 7 bases; junction bases outside the gene matches: 8. CDR3 length equals 14 residues. Germline V gene lookup returns CDR1 LNHDA and CDR2 SQIVND (reference sequence).

In nucleotides, the CDR3 is TGCGCCAGCAGCCCACAAGGGGGACAGCCCCAGCATTTT. Amino acid sequence: CASSPQGGQPQHF. This chain links TRBV5-1 with TRBJ1-5; perhaps TRBD1 as D (6 bases). There are 13 residues in the CDR3. Germline CDR1 SGHRS, CDR2 YFSETQ. V lost 4 bases to trimming and J lost 7 bases, with 12 bases between them.

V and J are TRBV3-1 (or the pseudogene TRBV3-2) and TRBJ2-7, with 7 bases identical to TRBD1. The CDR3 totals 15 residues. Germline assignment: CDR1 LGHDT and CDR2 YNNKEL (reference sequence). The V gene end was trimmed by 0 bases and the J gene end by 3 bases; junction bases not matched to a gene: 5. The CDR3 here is CASSQDSTGNYEQYF. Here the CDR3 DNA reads TGTGCCAGCAGCCAAGATTCGACAGGGAACTACGAGCAGTACTTC.

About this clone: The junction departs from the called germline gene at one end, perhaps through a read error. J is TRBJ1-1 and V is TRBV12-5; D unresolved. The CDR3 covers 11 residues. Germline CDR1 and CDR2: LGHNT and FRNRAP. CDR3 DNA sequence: TGTGCTAGTGGTTTGTTTCCCAAAGCGTTCTTT. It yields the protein CASGLFPKAFF.

The CDR3 DNA reads as TGTGCCAGCAGTGTTGGACAAGTCGCCGGGGAGCTGTTTTTT. It encodes CASSVGQVAGELFF. This chain uses TRBV2 with TRBJ2-2; TRBD1 is a possible D gene (5 bases). The V and J ends lost 4 bases and 6 bases respectively, with 12 bases between them. The CDR3 runs to 14 residues. Germline V lookup: CDR1 SNHLY, CDR2 FYNNEI.

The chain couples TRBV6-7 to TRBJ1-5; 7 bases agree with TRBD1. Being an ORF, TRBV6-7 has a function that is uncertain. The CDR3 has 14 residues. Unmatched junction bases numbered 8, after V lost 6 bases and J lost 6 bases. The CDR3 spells CASSPDRVGQPQHF. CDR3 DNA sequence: TGTGCCAGCAGCCCCGACAGGGTTGGTCAGCCCCAGCATTTT.

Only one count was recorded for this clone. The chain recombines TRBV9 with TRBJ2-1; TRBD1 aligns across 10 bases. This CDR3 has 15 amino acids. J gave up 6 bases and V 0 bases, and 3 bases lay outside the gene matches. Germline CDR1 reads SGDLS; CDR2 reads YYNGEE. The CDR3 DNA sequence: TGTGCCAGCAGCGTAGAGGGACAGGGGCCCAATGAGCAGTTCTTC. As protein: CASSVEGQGPNEQFF.

The CDR3 coding sequence is TGTGCCTGGAGTGTACCCCGGAGAATCTATAATTCACCCCTCCACTTT. Translation gives CAWSVPRRIYNSPLHF. The chain recombines TRBV30 with TRBJ1-6; no clear D. Deletions cut 0 bases from V and 3 bases from J, with 12 bases between. The CDR3 runs to 16 residues. The germline V gene encodes CDR1 GTSNPN and CDR2 SVGIG (reference sequence).

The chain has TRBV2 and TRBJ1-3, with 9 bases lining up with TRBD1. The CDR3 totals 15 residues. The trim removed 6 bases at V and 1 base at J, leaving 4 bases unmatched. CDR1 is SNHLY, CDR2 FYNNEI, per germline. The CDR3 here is CASSKQGASGNTIYF. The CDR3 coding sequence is TGTGCCAGCAGCAAACAGGGGGCATCTGGAAACACCATATATTTT.

The CDR3 is CASSYSPGMAEAFF. The DNA for the CDR3 is TGTGCCAGCAGTTACTCACCGGGTATGGCTGAAGCTTTCTTT. The rearrangement uses TRBV6-5 and TRBJ1-1; unclear D gene. The CDR3 length is 14 residues. V was clipped by 0 bases and J by 6 bases, with 11 bases between them. Germline lookup yields CDR1 MNHEY and CDR2 SVGAGI.

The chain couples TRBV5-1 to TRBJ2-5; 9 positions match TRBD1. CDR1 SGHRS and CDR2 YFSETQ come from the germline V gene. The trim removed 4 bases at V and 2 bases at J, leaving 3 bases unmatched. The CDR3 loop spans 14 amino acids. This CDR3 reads CASSPGQGQETQYF. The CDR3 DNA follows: TGCGCCAGCAGCCCGGGACAGGGTCAAGAGACCCAGTACTTC.

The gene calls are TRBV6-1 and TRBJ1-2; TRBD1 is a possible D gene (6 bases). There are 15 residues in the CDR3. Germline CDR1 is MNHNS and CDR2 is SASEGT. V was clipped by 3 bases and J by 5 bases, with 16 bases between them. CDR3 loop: CASSEFLDSKYGYTF. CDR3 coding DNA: TGTGCCAGCAGTGAGTTTCTGGACAGTAAATATGGCTACACCTTC.

CDR3 loop: CASSISPGLDSPLHF. CDR3 sequence (DNA): TGTGCCAGTAGTATAAGTCCCGGGTTGGATTCACCCCTCCACTTT. The chain couples TRBV19 to TRBJ1-6; D gene unclear. The V gene lost 2 bases and the J gene lost 8 bases, with 13 bases spanning the gap. Germline V gene data show CDR1 as LNHDA and CDR2 as SQIVND (reference sequence). The CDR3 runs 15 residues. Based on the CDR3 plus reference TRBV19 and TRBJ1-6, the full variable domain is DGGITQSPKYLFRKEGQNVTLSCEQNLNHDAMYWYRQDPGQGLRLIYYSQIVNDFQKGDIAEGYSVSREKKESFPLTVTSAQKNPTAFYLCASSISPGLDSPLHFGNGTRLTVT.

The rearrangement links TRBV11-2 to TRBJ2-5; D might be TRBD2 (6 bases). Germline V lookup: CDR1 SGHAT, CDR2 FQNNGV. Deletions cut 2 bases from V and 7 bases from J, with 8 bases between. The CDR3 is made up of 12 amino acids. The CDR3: CASSLLEGTQYF. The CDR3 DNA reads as TGTGCCAGCAGCTTATTGGAGGGGACCCAGTACTTC.

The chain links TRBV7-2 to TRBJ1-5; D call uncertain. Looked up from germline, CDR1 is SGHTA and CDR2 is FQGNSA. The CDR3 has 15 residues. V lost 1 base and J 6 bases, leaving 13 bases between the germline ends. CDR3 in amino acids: CASSLEVGFSQPQHF. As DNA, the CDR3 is TGTGCCAGCAGCTTAGAGGTCGGGTTCTCTCAGCCCCAGCATTTT.